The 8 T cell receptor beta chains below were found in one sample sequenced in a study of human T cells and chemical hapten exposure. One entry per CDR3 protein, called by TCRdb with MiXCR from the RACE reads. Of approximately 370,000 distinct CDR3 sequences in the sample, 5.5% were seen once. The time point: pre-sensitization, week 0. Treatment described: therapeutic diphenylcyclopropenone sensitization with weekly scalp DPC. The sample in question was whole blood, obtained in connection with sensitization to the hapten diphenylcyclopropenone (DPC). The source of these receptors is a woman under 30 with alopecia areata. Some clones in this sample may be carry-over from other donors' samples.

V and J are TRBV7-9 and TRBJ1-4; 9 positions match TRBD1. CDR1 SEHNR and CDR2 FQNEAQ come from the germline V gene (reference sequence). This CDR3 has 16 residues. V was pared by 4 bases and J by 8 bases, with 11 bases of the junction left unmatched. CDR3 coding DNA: TGTGCCAGCAGCTCGGGGTATGGGGACAGGGACGAAAAACTGTTTTTT. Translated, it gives CASSSGYGDRDEKLFF.

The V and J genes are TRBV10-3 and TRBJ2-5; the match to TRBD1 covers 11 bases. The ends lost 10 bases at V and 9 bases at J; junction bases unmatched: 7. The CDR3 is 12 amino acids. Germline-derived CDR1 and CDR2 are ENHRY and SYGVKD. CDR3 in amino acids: CATGPGQGAQYF. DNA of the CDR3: TGTGCCACCGGCCCGGGACAGGGGGCCCAGTACTTC.

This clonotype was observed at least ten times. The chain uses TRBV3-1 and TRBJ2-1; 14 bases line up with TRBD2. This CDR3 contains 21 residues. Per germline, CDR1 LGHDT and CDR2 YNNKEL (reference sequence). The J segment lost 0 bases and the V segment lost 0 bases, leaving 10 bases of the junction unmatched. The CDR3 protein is CASSQDIETSGGAVSYNEQFF. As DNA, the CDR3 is TGTGCCAGCAGCCAAGATATAGAGACTAGCGGGGGGGCGGTCTCCTACAATGAGCAGTTCTTC.

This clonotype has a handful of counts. The DNA of the CDR3 is TGCGCCAGCAGCCAAGATTTTGACGGGGAACCCTACAATGAGCAGTTCTTC. Protein: CASSQDFDGEPYNEQFF. The rearrangement links TRBV4-3 to TRBJ2-1; possible D gene TRBD2, 5 bases. The CDR3 spans 17 residues. Trimming removed 0 bases from V and 2 bases from J, with 14 bases in between. The germline V gene encodes CDR1 LGHNA and CDR2 YSLEER.

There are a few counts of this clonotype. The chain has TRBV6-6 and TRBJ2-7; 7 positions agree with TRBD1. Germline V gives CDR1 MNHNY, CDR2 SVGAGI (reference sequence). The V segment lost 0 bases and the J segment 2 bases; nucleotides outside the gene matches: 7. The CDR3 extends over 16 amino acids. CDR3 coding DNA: TGTGCCAGCAGTTACTCCTCCGGGACAGTAACCTACGAGCAGTACTTC. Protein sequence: CASSYSSGTVTYEQYF.

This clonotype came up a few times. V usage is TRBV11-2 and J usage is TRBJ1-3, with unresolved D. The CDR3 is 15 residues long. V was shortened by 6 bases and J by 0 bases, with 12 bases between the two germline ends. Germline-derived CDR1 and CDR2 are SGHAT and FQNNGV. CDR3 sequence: CASRFPGRSGNTIYF. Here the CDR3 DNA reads TGTGCCAGCAGGTTCCCTGGCCGCTCTGGAAACACCATATATTTT.

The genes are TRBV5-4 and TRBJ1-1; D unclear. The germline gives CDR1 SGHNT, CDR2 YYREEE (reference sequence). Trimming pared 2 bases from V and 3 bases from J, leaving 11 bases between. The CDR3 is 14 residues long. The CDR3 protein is CASSFGRSDTEAFF. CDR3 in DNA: TGTGCCAGCAGCTTTGGGCGCTCGGACACTGAAGCTTTCTTT.

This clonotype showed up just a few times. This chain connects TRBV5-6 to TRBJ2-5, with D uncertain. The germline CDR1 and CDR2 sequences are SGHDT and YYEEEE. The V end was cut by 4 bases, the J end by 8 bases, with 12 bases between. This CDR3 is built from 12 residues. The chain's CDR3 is CASSETTRTQYF. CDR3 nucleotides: TGTGCCAGCAGCGAAACCACGAGAACCCAGTACTTC.